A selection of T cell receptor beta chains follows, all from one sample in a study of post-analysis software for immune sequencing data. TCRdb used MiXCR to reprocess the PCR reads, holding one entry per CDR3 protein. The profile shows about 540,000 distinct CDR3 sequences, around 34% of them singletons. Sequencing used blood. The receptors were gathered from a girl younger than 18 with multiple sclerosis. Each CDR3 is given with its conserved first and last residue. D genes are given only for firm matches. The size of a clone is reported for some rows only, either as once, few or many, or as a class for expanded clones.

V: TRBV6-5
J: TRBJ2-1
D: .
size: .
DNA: TGTACCAGCAGTCCATGGCGGGGCCTCTACAATGAGCAGTTCTTC
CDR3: CTSSPWRGLYNEQFF

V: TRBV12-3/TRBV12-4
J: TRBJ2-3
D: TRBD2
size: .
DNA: TGTGCCAGCACCGTAGCGGGGGGAAGGCGGACAGATACGCAGTATTTT
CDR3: CASTVAGGRRTDTQYF

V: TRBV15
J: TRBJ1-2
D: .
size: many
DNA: TGTGCCACCCGCCCGATGGGGGACTATGGCTACACCTTC
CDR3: CATRPMGDYGYTF

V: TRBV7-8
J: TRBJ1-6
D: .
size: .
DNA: TGTGCCAGCAGCGCCACCGGCTCTTATAATTCACCCCTCCACTTT
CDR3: CASSATGSYNSPLHF

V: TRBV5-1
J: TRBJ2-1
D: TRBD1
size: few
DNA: TGCGCCAGCAGCTTGTCCCGCCCCCGGACAGGGTCTAACAATGAGCAGTTCTTC
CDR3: CASSLSRPRTGSNNEQFF

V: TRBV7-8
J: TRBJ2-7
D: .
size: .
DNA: TGTGCCAGCAGCCAGTTAGGGGCGGAAACCTACGAGCAGTACTTC
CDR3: CASSQLGAETYEQYF

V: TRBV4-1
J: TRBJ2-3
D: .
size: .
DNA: TGCGCCAGCAGCCAAGAATGGGGGGGGGCTAGCACAGATACGCAGTATTTT
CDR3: CASSQEWGGASTDTQYF

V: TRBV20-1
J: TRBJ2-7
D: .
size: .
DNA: TGCAGTGCTACCGGGACGTCGCCCCAGTACTTC
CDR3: CSATGTSPQYF

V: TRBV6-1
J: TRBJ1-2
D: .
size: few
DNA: TGTGCCAGCAGTGAAGCTTCCAGAGGAAATGGCTACACCTTC
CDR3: CASSEASRGNGYTF

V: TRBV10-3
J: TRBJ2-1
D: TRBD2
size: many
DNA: TGTGCCATCAGGGGAGGGGAAGACAATGAGCAGTTCTTC
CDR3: CAIRGGEDNEQFF

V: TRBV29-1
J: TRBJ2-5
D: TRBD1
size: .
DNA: TGCAGCGTTGGGAGGGCCCTTAGGACAGGGGGCCAAGAGACCCAGTACTTC
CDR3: CSVGRALRTGGQETQYF

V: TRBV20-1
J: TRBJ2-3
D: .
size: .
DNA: TGCAGTGCCTCGACTCTAACTAACACAGATACGCAGTATTTT
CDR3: CSASTLTNTDTQYF

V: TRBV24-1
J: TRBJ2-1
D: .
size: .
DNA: TGTGCCACCAGTGATATGCGGGGGCCACTTGGTGATGAGCAGGTCTTC
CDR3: CATSDMRGPLGDEQVF

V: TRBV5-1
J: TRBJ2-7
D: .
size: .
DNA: TGCGCCAGCAGCTTGGACGGCCATCAGTCCTACGAGCAGTACTTC
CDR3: CASSLDGHQSYEQYF

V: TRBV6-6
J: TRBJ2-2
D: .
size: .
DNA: TGTGCCAGCAGTTACCGGGGTGGGGCCGGGGAGCTGTTTTTT
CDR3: CASSYRGGAGELFF

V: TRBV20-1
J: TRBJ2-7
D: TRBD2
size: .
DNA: TGCAGTGCTGCCCCCCAGCGGGGGGCTCTGGATGAGCAGTACTTC
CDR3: CSAAPQRGALDEQYF

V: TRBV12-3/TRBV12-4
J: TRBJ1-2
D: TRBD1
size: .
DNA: TGTGCCACCCGGGCCCAGCAGGGGGGTGGCTACACCTTC
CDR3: CATRAQQGGGYTF

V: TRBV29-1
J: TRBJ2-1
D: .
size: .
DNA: TGCAGCGTTGCTCCCCTGGGGCCACGGGGCAATGAGCAGTTCTTC
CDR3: CSVAPLGPRGNEQFF

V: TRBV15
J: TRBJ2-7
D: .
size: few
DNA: TGTGCCACCAGTACTAGTCCGGGGAACAACTACGAGCAGTACTTC
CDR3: CATSTSPGNNYEQYF

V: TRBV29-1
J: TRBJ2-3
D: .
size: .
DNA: TGCAGCGTTAAAAGACAACCCTCCACAGATACGCAGTATTTT
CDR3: CSVKRQPSTDTQYF

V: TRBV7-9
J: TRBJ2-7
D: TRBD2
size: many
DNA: TGTGCCAGCAGCTTAGGTAGGACTAGCTCCTACGAGCAGTACTTC
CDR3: CASSLGRTSSYEQYF

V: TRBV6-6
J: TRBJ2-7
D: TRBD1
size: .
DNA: TGTGCCAGCAGGGCGACAGGGGGCACCTACGAGCAGTACTTC
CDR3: CASRATGGTYEQYF

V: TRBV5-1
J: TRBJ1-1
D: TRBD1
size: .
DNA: TGCGCCAGCAGCGTAAGACAGGGGTGGAACACTGAAGCTTTCTTT
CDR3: CASSVRQGWNTEAFF

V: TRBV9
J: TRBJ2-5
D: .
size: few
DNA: TGTGCCAGCAGCACGAGGGGGAACCCGCAAGAGACCCAGTACTTC
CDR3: CASSTRGNPQETQYF

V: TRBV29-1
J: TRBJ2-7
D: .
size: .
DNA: TGCAGCGTTTCGGGCAGAGCCTACGAGCAGTACTTC
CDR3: CSVSGRAYEQYF

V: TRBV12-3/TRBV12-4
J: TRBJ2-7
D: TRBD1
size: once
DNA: TGTGCCAGCAGCACCGGGACAGGGTGGTACGAGCAGTACTTC
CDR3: CASSTGTGWYEQYF

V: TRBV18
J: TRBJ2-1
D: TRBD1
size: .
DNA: TGTGCCAGCTCGCCCGGGACAGGGGGTCGTAATGAGCAGTTCTTC
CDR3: CASSPGTGGRNEQFF

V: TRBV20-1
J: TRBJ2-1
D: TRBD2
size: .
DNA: TGCGGTGGGACTAGGAACAATGAGCAGTTCTTC
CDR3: CGGTRNNEQFF

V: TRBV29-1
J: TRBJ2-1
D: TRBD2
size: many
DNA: TGCAGCGGGACTAGGGACAATGAGCAGTTCTTC
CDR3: CSGTRDNEQFF

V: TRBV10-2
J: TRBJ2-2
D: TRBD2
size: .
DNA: TGCGCCAGCGAGGTGCGGCGGGAGCGGTTTTTT
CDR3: CASEVRRERFF

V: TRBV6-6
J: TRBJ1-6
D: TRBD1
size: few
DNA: TGTGCCAGCAGTGGGACAGGGGGATCTAATTCACCCCTCCACTTT
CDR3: CASSGTGGSNSPLHF

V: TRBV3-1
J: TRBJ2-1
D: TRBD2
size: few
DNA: TGTGCCAGCAGCACGACACTAGCGGGGGGGGACTACAATGAGCAGTTCTTC
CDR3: CASSTTLAGGDYNEQFF

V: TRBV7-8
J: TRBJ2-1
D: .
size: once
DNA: TGTGTCAGCAGCGCCGGAGGCGATTTCTCCTACAATGAGCAGTTCTTC
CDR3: CVSSAGGDFSYNEQFF

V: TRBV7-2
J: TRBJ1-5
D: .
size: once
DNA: TGTGCCAGCAGCTTAGATAACGGACCCAATCAGCCCCAGCATTTT
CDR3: CASSLDNGPNQPQHF

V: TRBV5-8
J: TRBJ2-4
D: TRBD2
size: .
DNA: TGTGCCAGCAGCCTTTCCGGGACTAGCGGGGGTCAAGCCAAAAACATTCAGTACTTC
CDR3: CASSLSGTSGGQAKNIQYF

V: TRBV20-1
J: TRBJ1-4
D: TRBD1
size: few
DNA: TGCAGTGCAACGGGAGAGGGGGCCGGGCGAGATGAAAAACTGTTTTTT
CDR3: CSATGEGAGRDEKLFF

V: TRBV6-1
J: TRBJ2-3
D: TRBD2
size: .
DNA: TGTGCCAGCAGAGATAGCGTACGAGCGGGGGCTAGCACAGATACGCAGTATTTT
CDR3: CASRDSVRAGASTDTQYF

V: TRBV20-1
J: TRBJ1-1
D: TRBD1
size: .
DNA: TGCAGTGAACTCAGGGGGGTCACTGAAGCTTTCTTT
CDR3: CSELRGVTEAFF

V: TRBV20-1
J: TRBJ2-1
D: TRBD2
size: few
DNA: TGCAGTGCTAGAAGTAGCGGGGGGGACAATGAGCAGTTCTTC
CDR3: CSARSSGGDNEQFF

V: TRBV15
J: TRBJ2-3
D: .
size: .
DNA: TGTGCCACCAGCACCACGAGGGGGGATAAAGATACGCAGTATTTT
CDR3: CATSTTRGDKDTQYF

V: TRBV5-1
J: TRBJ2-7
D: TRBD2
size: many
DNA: TGTGCCAGCAGCTTAGCGGGGGGGGGAGGTTACGAGCAGTACTTC
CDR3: CASSLAGGGGYEQYF

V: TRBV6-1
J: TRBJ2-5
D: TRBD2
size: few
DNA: TGTGCCAGCAGCGGACTAGCGGGGGGGGGCTTATGGAAGACCCAGTACTTC
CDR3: CASSGLAGGGLWKTQYF

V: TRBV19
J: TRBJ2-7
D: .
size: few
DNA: TGTGCCAGTAGTATTCGGCCGGGCTACGAGCAGTACTTC
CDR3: CASSIRPGYEQYF

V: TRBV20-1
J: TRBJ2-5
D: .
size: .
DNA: TGCAGTGCTAGAGCTGAAGAGACCCAGTACTTC
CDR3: CSARAEETQYF

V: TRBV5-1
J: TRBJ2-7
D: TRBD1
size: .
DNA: TGCGCCAGCAGCTTAACCGGGACAGGGCACTACGAGCAGTACTTC
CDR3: CASSLTGTGHYEQYF

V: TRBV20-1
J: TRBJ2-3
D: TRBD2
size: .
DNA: TGCAGTGCTATGACTAGCGGGCTGCTTGGTACGCAGTATTTT
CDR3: CSAMTSGLLGTQYF

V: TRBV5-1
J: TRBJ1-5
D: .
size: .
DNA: TGCGCCAGCAGCTTGTCTGGGGGGAACGGCAATCAGCCCCAGCATTTT
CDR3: CASSLSGGNGNQPQHF

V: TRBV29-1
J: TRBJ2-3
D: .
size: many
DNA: TGCAGCGTTGGACGCGCGGAGGGTACGCAGTATTTT
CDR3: CSVGRAEGTQYF

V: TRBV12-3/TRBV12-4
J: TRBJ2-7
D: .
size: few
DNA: TGTGCCAGCAGCTTTAGGGTCCGCCGAGGCGAGCAGTACTTC
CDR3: CASSFRVRRGEQYF

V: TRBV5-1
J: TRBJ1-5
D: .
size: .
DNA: TGCGCCAGCAGCGACGGGACGGCCAATCAGCCCCAGCATTTT
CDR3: CASSDGTANQPQHF

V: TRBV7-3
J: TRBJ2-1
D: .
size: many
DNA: TGTGCCAGCAGCTTAGATTCGGGGGAGTGGCAGTTCTTC
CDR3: CASSLDSGEWQFF

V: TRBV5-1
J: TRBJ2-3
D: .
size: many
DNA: TGCGCCAGCAGCTCCGGACATTCCTCCGATACGCAGTATTTT
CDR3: CASSSGHSSDTQYF

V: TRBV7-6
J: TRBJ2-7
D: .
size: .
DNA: TGTGCCAGCAGCCCTACACCCCAAATGACAGTCTACGAGCAGTACTTC
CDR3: CASSPTPQMTVYEQYF

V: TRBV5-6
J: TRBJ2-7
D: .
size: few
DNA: TGTGCCAGCAGCTCCCTCTTGCTGGATCTAAACGAGCAGTACTTC
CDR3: CASSSLLLDLNEQYF

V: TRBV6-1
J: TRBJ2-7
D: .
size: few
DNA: TGTGCCAGCAGTGGCCGAATTGAGATCTACGAGCAGTACTTC
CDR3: CASSGRIEIYEQYF